A single sample is the source of the 29 T cell receptor beta chains below, sequenced in a study of glioma-infiltrating T cells (dated by TCRdb to the mid-2010s). The sequencer was an Illumina MiSeq. TCR alpha and beta CDR3 regions were amplified with the iRepertoire nested amplicon-rescue multiplex PCR (arm-PCR) platform from RNA. Clones were called with MiXCR by TCRdb after fastp trimmed the public reads at Q25, and only in-frame beta chains were retained. Each CDR3 protein gets just one entry, which takes the most common genes and DNA from the rows behind it. Across this sample there are approximately 190,000 distinct CDR3 sequences, with over 30% seen only once. 20% of the sample is in the top ten clones. Sequencing was performed on glioma tissue, nonneoplastic brain tissue, or PBMCs (not recorded which). All receptors derive from a human donor with low-grade glioma or glioblastoma, undergoing nonglioma brain surgery, or in good health (not recorded which).

This clonotype occurred many times. The V call is TRBV6-1, the J call TRBJ2-5; D is uncertain. This CDR3 is 14 amino acids long. V was cut by 5 bases and J by 3 bases, with 13 bases left in between. The germline V gene encodes CDR1 MNHNS and CDR2 SASEGT. The CDR3 sequence: CASSTASSKETQYF. CDR3 nucleotide sequence: TGTGCCAGCAGTACGGCCTCCAGTAAAGAGACCCAGTACTTC.

This clonotype was observed at least ten times. The chain employs TRBV12-3 or TRBV12-4 and TRBJ2-1, with 10 nucleotides matching TRBD2. V trimming: 3 bases; J trimming: 7 bases; junction bases outside the gene matches: 6. This CDR3 has 15 residues. CDR3 DNA sequence: TGTGCCAGCAGTTTTCCCCAACTAGCGGGAAATGAGCAGTTCTTC. Protein sequence: CASSFPQLAGNEQFF.

Ten or more counts support this clonotype. The CDR3 DNA reads TGTGCCAGCAGCTTATCCGGAACAGGGGTATCAGATACGCAGTATTTT. Translation: CASSLSGTGVSDTQYF. The gene calls are TRBV7-9 and TRBJ2-3, with 7 positions matching TRBD1. The length of the CDR3 is 16 residues. Germline lookup yields CDR1 SEHNR and CDR2 FQNEAQ (reference sequence). Trimming cost V 2 bases and J 4 bases; bases outside gene matches: 9.

On this clonotype itself: Since no conserved phenylalanine or tryptophan closes the CDR3, a read error is the likely cause. The chain joins TRBV20-1 to TRBJ2-3, with D possibly being TRBD1 (5 bases). This CDR3 is 13 amino acids long. The germline CDR1 and CDR2 sequences are DFQATT and SNEGSKA (reference sequence). Written as DNA, the CDR3 is TGCCGTGCTCGTAGCAGGGAATGGGATACGCAGTATTTG. Translated: CRARSREWDTQYL.

This clonotype was found many times. The chain carries TRBV18 and TRBJ1-1; D might be TRBD1 (5 bases). Germline CDR1 KGHSH, CDR2 LQKENI. This CDR3 is built from 15 residues. V was shortened by 1 base and J by 0 bases, with 9 bases between the two germline ends. The CDR3: CASSPQGTMNTEAFF. CDR3 sequence (DNA): TGTGCCAGCTCACCACAGGGGACCATGAACACTGAAGCTTTCTTT.

Ten or more counts support this clonotype. The chain has TRBV20-1 and TRBJ1-5; 9 nucleotides agree with TRBD1. Germline V CDR1 and CDR2: DFQATT, SNEGSKA (reference sequence). V was clipped by 3 bases and J by 5 bases; unmatched bases: 2. The CDR3 spans 13 residues. Here the CDR3 DNA reads TGCAGTGCTAGGGGACAGGGTGATCAGCCCCAGCATTTT. It codes for CSARGQGDQPQHF.

The sample holds many counts of this clonotype. The gene calls are TRBV6-2 or TRBV6-3 and TRBJ2-2, with 8 bases fitting TRBD2. This CDR3 region has 15 residues. Per the germline V gene, CDR1 is MNHEY and CDR2 is SVGEGT. V lost 6 bases to trimming and J lost 3 bases; unmatched junction nucleotides: 6. The CDR3 protein is CASSPTSADTGELFF. As DNA, the CDR3 is TGTGCCAGCAGCCCGACTAGCGCCGACACCGGGGAGCTGTTTTTT.

The sample holds many counts of this clonotype. The chain couples TRBV6-2 or TRBV6-3 to TRBJ2-7, with 7 positions matching TRBD2. This CDR3 contains 15 residues. V lost 4 bases and J lost 3; bases outside the gene matches: 9. CDR1 is MNHEY and CDR2 is SVGEGT in the germline V gene. CDR3 sequence: CASSFPPSGNYEQYF. The CDR3 region has the DNA TGTGCCAGCAGTTTCCCACCTAGCGGAAACTACGAGCAGTACTTC.

As concerns this clonotype: A much larger clone lies a single base off, so this may be a read error. This sequence joins TRBV6-5 and TRBJ2-1; 7 bases are a match to TRBD2. The germline V gene has CDR1 MNHEY and CDR2 SVGAGI. This CDR3 region has 17 residues. The CDR3 protein is CASSYRVAGTSYNDQFF. Written as DNA, the CDR3 is TGTGCCAGCAGTTACAGGGTAGCGGGTACCTCCTACAATGACCAGTTCTTC.

The sample holds many counts of this clonotype. The CDR3 region is CATSREVGNYEQYF. CDR3 sequence (DNA): TGTGCCACCAGCAGAGAAGTAGGGAACTACGAGCAGTACTTC. The genes are TRBV15 and TRBJ2-7; D not certain. V shed 0 bases and J shed 3 bases, with 9 bases lying between them. The germline V gene has CDR1 LNHNV and CDR2 YYDKDF (reference sequence). The CDR3 runs 14 residues. The whole variable domain, filled in from reference TRBV15 and TRBJ2-7, reads DAMVIQNPRYQVTQFGKPVTLSCSQTLNHNVMYWYQQKSSQAPKLLFHYYDKDFNNEADTPDNFQSRRPNTSFCFLDIRSPGLGDTAMYLCATSREVGNYEQYFGPGTRLTVT.

This clonotype was found a few times. The chain employs TRBV5-4 and TRBJ2-7; 7 bases are shared with TRBD2. J was trimmed by 3 bases and V by 2 bases; bases with no gene match: 8. This CDR3 has 15 residues. Germline V CDR1 and CDR2: SGHNT, YYREEE (reference sequence). The CDR3 DNA follows: TGTGCCAGCAGCTTAGGCACTAGCGAAATCTACGAGCAGTACTTC. As protein: CASSLGTSEIYEQYF.

The genes are TRBV11-2 and TRBJ2-5; perhaps TRBD1 as D (5 bases). CDR3 length: 13 residues. V dropped 6 bases and J dropped 1 base, with 9 bases sitting between them. The germline V gene encodes CDR1 SGHAT and CDR2 FQNNGV. This CDR3 is CASSQGIQETQYF. The CDR3 nucleotides are TGTGCCAGCAGTCAGGGTATCCAAGAGACCCAGTACTTC.

With respect to this clonotype: It may be a read error: a sequence one base away is much more abundant. V is TRBV7-9 and J is TRBJ1-1; tentative D call: TRBD1 (5 bases). Germline loops: CDR1 SEHNR, CDR2 FQNEAQ (reference sequence). V was trimmed by 8 bases and J by 1 base, leaving 20 bases between them. The CDR3 contains 16 residues. The CDR3 loop reads CASGSSMGRANTEAFF. CDR3 nucleotide sequence: TGTGCCAGCGGCTCTAGCATGGGCAGGGCGAACACTGAAGCTTTCTTT.

This clonotype was seen repeatedly, ten times or more. The J gene is TRBJ2-1, the V gene TRBV6-1, with 9 nucleotides matching TRBD2. V was clipped by 4 bases and J by 1 base; unmatched bases: 8. Germline V CDR1 and CDR2: MNHNS, SASEGT. CDR3 length: 17 residues. The CDR3 DNA sequence: TGTGCCAGCAGTGGGCCCCGGACTAGCGAGTCCTACAATGAGCAGTTCTTC. This codes for CASSGPRTSESYNEQFF.

The sample holds many counts of this clonotype. The chain combines TRBV7-2 with TRBJ1-6, with a possible D match to TRBD1 (5 bases). This CDR3 comprises 14 residues. The V gene's germline CDR1 is SGHTA and CDR2 FQGNSA. Between the trimmed V and J ends, which lost 0 bases and 10 bases, there was a span of 10 bases. CDR3 coding DNA: TGTGCCAGCAGCTTAGCCCCACAGGCCTCACCCCTCCACTTT. Translation: CASSLAPQASPLHF.

This clonotype was counted many times. The V and J genes are TRBV6-1 and TRBJ2-3; 9 nucleotides match TRBD1. With V trimmed by 6 bases and J by 8 bases, 3 bases remained unmatched. CDR3 size: 12 residues. Germline assignment: CDR1 MNHNS and CDR2 SASEGT. The CDR3 loop is CASRETGGTQYF. CDR3 DNA: TGTGCCAGCAGGGAGACAGGGGGTACGCAGTATTTT.

As regards this clonotype: A single base separates this from a much larger clone, so it may be a read error. The J gene is TRBJ2-1, the V gene TRBV11-2; D possibly corresponds to TRBD2 (7 bases). Germline V gene sequence: CDR1 SGHAT, CDR2 FQNNGV. The CDR3 covers 18 residues. V was cut by 1 base and J by 0 bases, with 16 bases left in between. The CDR3 sequence is CASSLGSRGAISYNEQFF. CDR3 nucleotide sequence: TGTGCCAGCAGCTTAGGGTCCCGGGGGGCCATCTCCTACAATGAGCAGTTCTTC.

The rearrangement links TRBV20-1 to TRBJ2-3; 9 bases map to TRBD2. In germline, CDR1 is DFQATT, CDR2 SNEGSKA (reference sequence). Trimming took 4 bases from V and 7 from J; bases not matched to a gene: 12. The CDR3 is made up of 15 amino acids. The CDR3 DNA sequence: TGCAGTGCTATCGTAGCGGGAGATGGGCTGAATACGCAGTATTTT. Translation: CSAIVAGDGLNTQYF.

This clonotype was seen at least ten times. The chain employs TRBV7-9 and TRBJ2-7; no clear D. The CDR3 extends over 15 amino acids. Looked up from germline, CDR1 is SEHNR and CDR2 is FQNEAQ (reference sequence). V lost 0 bases, J lost 3 bases, and 12 bases lay in between. The CDR3 region is CASSLAARPDYEQYF. In DNA form, the CDR3 reads TGTGCCAGCAGCTTAGCGGCCAGGCCGGACTACGAGCAGTACTTC.

To note about this clonotype: A much more abundant neighbour one base away suggests this may be a read error. The conserved closing phenylalanine or tryptophan is absent in this CDR3, likely reflecting a read error. J is TRBJ1-1 and V is TRBV19, with D unclear. The CDR3 is made up of 13 amino acids. Trimming cost V 6 bases and J 2 bases, with 10 bases left between them. Germline V gives CDR1 LNHDA, CDR2 SQIVND (reference sequence). The CDR3 region is CASRTRVNTEAFS. The CDR3 coding sequence is TGTGCCAGTAGGACGAGAGTAAACACTGAAGCTTTCTCT.

The V gene is TRBV7-2, the J gene TRBJ1-5; D is undetermined. With 9 bases removed from V and 7 bases from J, the gap between germline ends came to 16 bases. This CDR3 comprises 13 residues. CDR1 is SGHTA, CDR2 FQGNSA, per germline. CDR3 in DNA: TGTGCCAGAAGCGAGCGGGGTAGGCAGCCCCAGCATTTT. Protein sequence: CARSERGRQPQHF.

This clonotype has only a few counts. This chain connects TRBV7-9 to TRBJ2-1; a weak D match, TRBD1 (7 bases). This CDR3 region has 15 residues. V dropped 5 bases and J dropped 7 bases, with 18 bases sitting between them. Looked up from germline, CDR1 is SEHNR and CDR2 is FQNEAQ (reference sequence). The chain's CDR3 is CASSRRQGLENEQFF. In DNA, the CDR3 is TGTGCCAGCAGCCGTCGACAGGGACTCGAAAATGAGCAGTTCTTC.

The chain uses TRBV12-3 or TRBV12-4 and TRBJ1-1, with unresolved D. V was clipped by 5 bases and J by 3 bases, with 10 bases between them. The CDR3 is 13 residues long. The CDR3 loop is CASSRSGYTEAFF. The CDR3 coding sequence is TGTGCCAGCAGTCGCTCTGGGTACACTGAAGCTTTCTTT.

This clonotype was detected a few times. This sequence joins TRBV29-1 and TRBJ2-1; the D gene is possibly TRBD2 (6 bases). Germline V CDR1 and CDR2: SQVTM, ANQGSEA. The CDR3 consists of 14 residues. The ends were cut back, 6 bases at V and 7 bases at J, with 19 bases in the middle. This CDR3 reads CSVALGGGPNEQFF. DNA of the CDR3: TGCAGCGTAGCACTAGGAGGAGGGCCAAATGAGCAGTTCTTC.

This clonotype was observed a few times. The chain combines TRBV20-1 with TRBJ1-1; D is possibly TRBD1 (5 bases). CDR3 size: 12 residues. Germline CDR1 is DFQATT and CDR2 is SNEGSKA (reference sequence). Trimming cost V 0 bases and J 7 bases, with 9 bases left between them. CDR3 sequence (DNA): TGCAGTGCTAGAGATGGGGACGGTGAAGCTTTCTTT. Protein sequence: CSARDGDGEAFF.

The rearrangement joins TRBV10-2 to TRBJ1-1, with a weak D call TRBD1 (5 bases). This CDR3 is 16 amino acids long. Germline V lookup: CDR1 WSHSY, CDR2 SAAADI. Trimming stripped 1 base from V and 0 bases from J, with 12 bases between. CDR3: CASSEWGEGLNTEAFF. The CDR3, as DNA: TGCGCCAGCAGTGAGTGGGGAGAGGGGTTGAACACTGAAGCTTTCTTT.

This clonotype was observed many times. The CDR3 sequence: CASSLAESYEQYF. DNA for the CDR3: TGTGCCAGCAGCTTAGCAGAATCCTACGAGCAGTACTTC. This chain joins TRBV7-2 and TRBJ2-7; no reliable D call. The CDR3 has 13 amino acids. The germline gives CDR1 SGHTA, CDR2 FQGNSA. Trimming stripped 0 bases from V and 1 base from J, with 4 bases between.

Many counts were recorded for this clonotype. Here the CDR3 reads CATGTGANEKLFF. CDR3 sequence (DNA): TGTGCCACCGGGACAGGGGCAAATGAAAAACTGTTTTTT. The rearrangement joins TRBV10-3 to TRBJ1-4; 10 bases map to TRBD1. The trim removed 10 bases at V and 5 bases at J, leaving 4 bases unmatched. CDR1 is ENHRY, CDR2 SYGVKD, per germline. The CDR3 contains 13 residues.

V and J are TRBV29-1 and TRBJ2-3; TRBD1 aligns across 7 bases. Germline V CDR1 and CDR2: SQVTM, ANQGSEA. V lost 6 bases, J lost 4 bases, and 7 bases stayed unmatched. The CDR3 has 13 residues. DNA for the CDR3: TGCAGCGTGACAGGGTCTAATGCAGATACGCAGTATTTT. This sequence encodes CSVTGSNADTQYF.